The present T cell receptor beta chain was sequenced within a study of T-cell memory formation after mild COVID-19. Study at large: Largely, TCR clusters stayed within a single donor.

The length of the CDR3 is 16 residues. Germline values: CDR1 MNHEY, CDR2 SVGAGI. V was clipped by 5 bases and J by 3 bases; unmatched bases: 13. MiXCR, run by TCRdb on the 5' RACE reads, gives a single entry per CDR3 protein. The sample records 500,000 to 650,000 distinct CDR3 sequences, less than 25% being singletons. This clonotype originated in an adult woman who had mild COVID-19 (a few samples of this study predate the infection). Cell type and time point are not known. The source material was PBMCs or a T cell subset sorted from them (not recorded which). J is TRBJ2-7 and V is TRBV6-5; 7 bases agree with TRBD1. The CDR3 DNA follows: TGTGCCAGCAGTCCCAACTTGGGACAGAGAGACTACGAGCAGTACTTC. Translating it yields CASSPNLGQRDYEQYF.